This TCR beta chain is from a study of blood T cell repertoires in COVID-19 (dated by TCRdb to the early 2020s). About the study as a whole: Samples covering the acute and convalescent phases of COVID-19 were provided by collaborators in the United States, Italy and Spain. A freely available public database, intended as a resource for researchers studying the immune response to SARS-CoV-2, is where the repertoires were released. The dataset comprised deeply sampled blood TCRbeta repertoires from subjects exposed to, actively infected with, or recovered from COVID-19. Where available, HLA class I and class II types were obtained from metadata supplied by the sample provider rather than from assay-based typing. The samples were drawn from two sources: the first 160 participants of the ongoing ImmuneRACE study, and approximately 1,300 subjects contributed by 6 global collaborators. The sample metadata nearly always contained a de-identified subject ID, COVID-19 status, age in years and sex. The prospective study material was composed of cDNA or gDNA derived from T cells, B-cell-depleted T cells, or PBMCs.

The CDR3 starts with the cysteine, ends with the phenylalanine, and has 14 residues. The only DNA kept is the CDR3, 42 bases in frame from the first base. Per the germline V gene, SNHLY is the CDR1 and FYNNEI is the CDR2. Trimming removed 8 bases from V and 4 bases from J, leaving 17 bases between the germline ends. The immunoSEQ Assay, a bias-controlled multiplex PCR, was used to amplify TCRbeta CDR3 regions from genomic DNA. From the authors' description of their analysis: The number of nucleated cells in each sample was estimated from the amplification of reference gene primers within the assay. Sequence reads were collapsed and filtered to measure the absolute abundance of every unique TCRbeta CDR3 rearrangement. For each sample, productive Simpson clonality was calculated as the square root of Simpson's diversity index over productive rearrangements. TCRdb took over this immuneACCESS table, retaining in-frame rearrangements with V and J assigned. Such tables are incomplete; in checked studies, under half of the missing clones stem from an unresolved V gene, and the remainder is unexplained. V and J calls and clone size are given by that table; D and trimming were obtained from the DNA. For this sample there are approximately 150,000 clones; less than 90% appear just once. The ten largest clones capture approximately 8.9% of the sample.

Overall results and qualifications from the work: Clinical and demographic metadata were provided uncurated, with the amount varying by source and participant.

With respect to this clone: It has no known antigen specificity. It has no much larger one-base neighbor in the sample; base qualities were not kept.

At one collaborating source in Seattle, patients were enrolled during active infection and were followed longitudinally through the course of disease. Whole blood was collected in K2EDTA tubes by collaborating institutions according to the institutions' own protocols. For TCRbeta analysis, collaborator samples were shipped as frozen whole blood, as isolated PBMCs, or as DNA extracted from either sample type. What was sequenced was peripheral blood. The chain is encoded by TRBV2 joined to TRBJ1-2; D gene: possibly TRBD1, on 5 matching bases. This clonotype was obtained from a man aged 25-40 years with COVID-19, enrolled during active disease. The CDR3 region has the sequence CASLVGGSGYGYTF. The base sequence is TGTGCCAGCCTTGTGGGGGGGAGCGGCTATGGCTACACCTTC.